What follows are 5 T cell receptor beta chains derived from one specimen sequenced in a study of human T cells and chemical hapten exposure. The time point: patch test 3, about 24 weeks after DPC sensitization. Indicated treatment: therapeutic diphenylcyclopropenone sensitization with weekly scalp DPC. TCRdb used MiXCR to reprocess the RACE reads, holding one entry per CDR3 protein. This table holds 95,000 to 150,000 distinct CDR3 sequences, about 11% found once. The specimen comprised whole blood, sampled in connection with sensitization to the hapten diphenylcyclopropenone (DPC). The receptors here all came from a woman aged 45-60 years with alopecia areata. Some clones in this sample may be carry-over from other donors' samples.

Only a few counts were recorded for this clonotype. The chain has TRBV21-1 and TRBJ2-3; the table's TRBD1 call for D was not verified on the DNA. TRBV21-1 is recorded as a pseudogene. CDR3 length: 16 amino acids. CDR3 DNA sequence: TGTGCCAGCAGCTCCCAGGCGCGGGGAGAGGTCGATACGCAGTATTTT. It codes for CASSSQARGEVDTQYF.

This clonotype has a count of ten or more. V is TRBV12-3 or TRBV12-4 and J is TRBJ2-2; D may correspond to TRBD1 or TRBD2 (5 bases each). Trimming removed 6 bases at V and 3 bases at J, with 14 bases between. The CDR3 has 15 amino acids. The CDR3 DNA reads as TGTGCCAGCAGCCCGAGGGGACCCGACACCGGGGAGCTGTTTTTT. Its translation is CASSPRGPDTGELFF.

The sample holds a few counts of this clonotype. V usage is TRBV29-1 and J usage is TRBJ2-5; TRBD1 matches 7 bases. The V gene end was trimmed by 3 bases and the J gene end by 1 base; junction bases not matched to a gene: 5. The CDR3 spans 14 residues. Germline CDR1 SQVTM, CDR2 ANQGSEA. CDR3 region: CSVDPGTVQETQYF. The DNA of the CDR3 is TGCAGCGTTGATCCCGGGACAGTCCAAGAGACCCAGTACTTC.

This clonotype was counted between two and nine times. This chain uses TRBV5-1 with TRBJ2-5; TRBD2 matches 7 bases. In germline, CDR1 is SGHRS, CDR2 YFSETQ. This CDR3 is 15 amino acids long. V shed 0 bases, J shed 2 bases, and the junction held 4 bases outside the gene matches. CDR3 amino acids: CASSLGLAVQETQYF. The CDR3 DNA reads TGCGCCAGCAGCTTGGGCCTAGCGGTTCAAGAGACCCAGTACTTC. Full variable domain (rest looked up from reference TRBV5-1 and TRBJ2-5): KAGVTQTPRYLIKTRGQQVTLSCSPISGHRSVSWYQQTPGQGLQFLFEYFSETQRNKGNFPGRFSGRQFSNSRSEMNVSTLELGDSALYLCASSLGLAVQETQYFGPGTRLLVL.

A few counts support this clonotype. The V gene is TRBV11-2, the J gene TRBJ2-5; 8 nucleotides align to TRBD1. V dropped 1 base and J dropped 5; count of bases not matched to a gene: 3. The CDR3 totals 14 residues. The germline CDR1 and CDR2 sequences are SGHAT and FQNNGV. CDR3: CASSLVSGGETQYF. The CDR3, as DNA: TGTGCCAGCAGCTTAGTCTCAGGGGGCGAGACCCAGTACTTC.